This passage covers 14 T cell receptor delta chains from one sample sequenced in a study of Vδ1+ human thymocytes. Points from the study as a whole: Thymic TRG and TRD repertoires appeared highly polyclonal.

Their specific antigens are unknown. The template was reverse-transcribed extracted RNA. Pooled V-gene forward primers with one constant-region reverse primer generated the CDR3 amplicons by multiplex PCR. TCRdb reanalysed the multiplex PCR reads via CATT. The sample lists tens of thousands of delta-chain clones; more than 15% were seen once. Sequenced: Vdelta1+ gamma-delta thymocytes from the thymus. The subset here: FACS-sorted CD3+ TCRalphabeta- TCRVdelta1+ TCRVdelta2- thymocytes. These receptors all come from a boy under two years old who had congenital heart surgery.

This chain joins TRDV1 and TRDJ1; 10 bases fit TRDD3. This CDR3 has 18 residues. With 1 base clipped from V and 2 bases from J, the junction kept 10 bases outside the gene matches. Germline lookup yields CDR1 TSWWSYY and CDR2 QGS. CDR3 in DNA: TGTGCTCTTGGGGAACCCGTTGGACTACTGGGGGATACCGATAAACTCATCTTT. Encoded protein: CALGEPVGLLGDTDKLIF.

Worth noting for this clone: Additional DNA sequences in this sample encode the identical CDR3. The rearrangement links TRDV1 to TRDJ2, with 10 positions matching TRDD3. The V and J ends lost 3 bases and 12 bases, in that order; junction bases with no gene match: 16. The CDR3 sequence is 17 residues long. The germline V gene has CDR1 TSWWSYY and CDR2 QGS. CDR3 nucleotides: TGTGCTCTTGGGGATCACATCCCAGTACTGGGGGATGCGGAACTCTTCTTT. Amino acid sequence: CALGDHIPVLGDAELFF.

This clone turned up a few times. V is TRDV1 and J is TRDJ1; 8 positions match TRDD3. This CDR3 is 18 amino acids long. Germline values: CDR1 TSWWSYY, CDR2 QGS. V dropped 0 bases and J dropped 3; count of bases not matched to a gene: 12. The CDR3 loop reads CALGELHGLGEGPDKLIF. The CDR3 DNA sequence: TGTGCTCTTGGGGAACTTCATGGTCTGGGGGAAGGCCCCGATAAACTCATCTTT.

The rearrangement uses TRDV1 and TRDJ1; 10 bases align to TRDD3. The junction had 10 bases not matched to a gene; V was cut back by 4 bases and J by 2 bases. The CDR3 totals 17 residues. Germline V lookup: CDR1 TSWWSYY, CDR2 QGS. The CDR3 DNA follows: TGTGCTCTTGGGGGACGTACCCGGGGGATACGGACCGATAAACTCATCTTT. Translation gives CALGGRTRGIRTDKLIF.

This chain uses TRDV1 with TRDJ1; D possibly corresponds to TRDD3 (6 bases). V was cut by 3 bases and J by 4 bases, with 15 bases left in between. Germline assignment: CDR1 TSWWSYY and CDR2 QGS. This CDR3 contains 15 residues. The CDR3 DNA reads TGTGCTCTTGGGGACTTCTACGTCTGGGGCGATAAACTCATCTTT. Translated: CALGDFYVWGDKLIF.

The chain carries TRDV1 and TRDJ1; 10 nucleotides agree with TRDD3. The V segment lost 4 bases and the J segment 1 base; nucleotides outside the gene matches: 18. Germline V gives CDR1 TSWWSYY, CDR2 QGS. This CDR3 region has 20 residues. The CDR3 DNA reads TGTGCTCTTGGGGCTCAATTCCTACCGGCGGGGGATACGCGCACCGATAAACTCATCTTT. It yields the protein CALGAQFLPAGDTRTDKLIF.

There are a few counts of this clone. The chain uses TRDV1 and TRDJ1; 10 bases are shared with TRDD3. This CDR3 has 23 amino acids. The germline V gene encodes CDR1 TSWWSYY and CDR2 QGS. The V segment lost 0 bases and the J segment 2 bases; nucleotides outside the gene matches: 24. The CDR3, as DNA: TGTGCTCTTGGGGAACTCGTCCTACGTCGTAGGGGGATACGCTTCGAAAGTACCGATAAACTCATCTTT. Residues: CALGELVLRRRGIRFESTDKLIF.

A few counts support this clone. One end of the junction is discordant with germline, which a read error may explain. Within the sample, other DNA sequences also encode this same CDR3. The genes are TRDV3 and TRDJ1; D gene ambiguous. The length of the CDR3 is 16 residues. The germline CDR1 and CDR2 sequences are TVYSNPD and GDNSRS (reference sequence). For the CDR3, the DNA is TGTGCCTTCCCATTCTCTCCGTACTTGTACACCGATAAACTCATCTTC. The encoded protein is CAFPFSPYLYTDKLIF.

J is TRDJ1 and V is TRDV1; 7 bases fit TRDD3. Trimming cost V 2 bases and J 0 bases; bases outside gene matches: 21. The germline CDR1 and CDR2 sequences are TSWWSYY and QGS. This CDR3 is built from 21 residues. The CDR3 nucleotides are TGTGCTCTTGGGGAAAAGTTCTGGGGGGACGCCAGCAGATCGTACACCGATAAACTCATCTTT. Translation: CALGEKFWGDASRSYTDKLIF.

This clone was seen only a few times. V is TRDV1 and J is TRDJ1, with 12 bases matching TRDD3. The CDR3 has 21 amino acids. Losses at the gene ends were 5 bases for V and 4 bases for J; bases not matched to a gene: 23. Germline CDR1 TSWWSYY, CDR2 QGS. DNA for the CDR3: TGTGCTCTTGGGAAACCCTCCTTCCTACGGTACTGGGGGATACTAGACGATAAACTCATCTTT. It is translated as CALGKPSFLRYWGILDDKLIF.

With regard to this clone: A much larger clone lies a single base off, so this may be a read error. Other DNA sequences in this sample translate to the same CDR3. The V gene is TRDV2, the J gene TRDJ1; 12 nucleotides line up with TRDD3. The germline gives CDR1 GEAIGNYY, CDR2 EKD. The CDR3 has 15 amino acids. With V trimmed by 4 bases and J by 10 bases, 12 bases remained unmatched. CDR3 residues: CACEPVWGIRSGLIF. DNA for the CDR3: TGTGCCTGTGAGCCCGTCTGGGGGATACGAAGTGGACTCATCTTT.

There are a few counts of this clone. The chain has TRDV1 and TRDJ1; D unclear. There are 15 residues in the CDR3. The V and J ends lost 1 base and 2 bases respectively, with 11 bases between them. Germline loops: CDR1 TSWWSYY, CDR2 QGS. The CDR3 loop is CALGERFSRTDKLIF. The CDR3 DNA reads as TGTGCTCTTGGGGAACGATTCTCACGGACCGATAAACTCATCTTT.

This chain connects TRDV1 to TRDJ1, with 8 bases that match TRDD3. The CDR3 is 21 residues long. Per the germline V gene, CDR1 is TSWWSYY and CDR2 is QGS. J lost 0 bases, V lost 5 bases, and 23 bases had no gene match. CDR3: CALGPPGGHWGPFKYTDKLIF. The CDR3 bases are TGTGCTCTTGGGCCCCCGGGTGGACACTGGGGGCCATTTAAGTACACCGATAAACTCATCTTT.

The V call is TRDV1, the J call TRDJ1; 10 bases line up with TRDD3. The CDR3 covers 23 residues. CDR1 and CDR2 (germline): TSWWSYY, QGS. The V and J ends lost 3 bases and 2 bases, in that order; junction bases with no gene match: 27. As DNA, the CDR3 is TGTGCTCTTGGGGATCGTAATCCGACATCTTATACTGGGGGATTTGGAGTGACCGATAAACTCATCTTT. It is translated as CALGDRNPTSYTGGFGVTDKLIF.